These T cell receptor beta chains were read from a single sample in a study of T cell changes during pregnancy in multiple sclerosis. Only in-frame clones appear in the TCRdb table, and some are missing; sequencing was by immunoSEQ multiplex PCR. Among about 110,000 clones listed, roughly 90% were seen once. This sample comprised peripheral blood, obtained after pregnancy. These receptors all come from a female donor with multiple sclerosis, enrolled in a pregnancy study. CDR3s leave out the opening cysteine and the closing phenylalanine or tryptophan.

j_gene,v_gene,CDR3aa
TRBJ1-5,TRBV7-9,ASSLVVGAEDQPQH
TRBJ1-4,TRBV6-6,ASKGAGNEKLF
TRBJ2-2,TRBV27,ASSFSSEGFPGELF
TRBJ2-3,TRBV15,ATRGTSDTQY
TRBJ2-5,TRBV5-6,ASSSTEETQY
TRBJ2-5,TRBV6-1,ASSGLAGAQETQY
TRBJ2-1,TRBV5-6,TSSMVGSYNEQF
TRBJ2-5,TRBV5-1,ASSLLGTGSETQY
TRBJ2-2,TRBV6-4,ASSGTGVTGELF
TRBJ2-5,TRBV10-3,AIRPSGILQETQY
TRBJ2-7,TRBV19,ASSTSGTNYEQY
TRBJ2-3,TRBV6-1,ASRPHRGFPDTQY
TRBJ2-7,TRBV7-9,ASSPLAAGEQY
TRBJ1-6,TRBV6-5,ASSYGQGMNSPLH
TRBJ1-2,TRBV6-1,ASSDRGGDGYT
TRBJ2-1,TRBV15,ATSRPKNEQF
TRBJ2-1,TRBV5-1,ASSLEGVTSEQF
TRBJ1-5,TRBV6-6,ASSYSEGNQPQH
TRBJ1-5,TRBV4-2,ASSQVGTGGNQPQH
TRBJ2-5,TRBV2,ASRTGFDGLQETQY
TRBJ1-2,TRBV10-3,AMTPGQGNYGYT
TRBJ2-3,TRBV6-6,ASVGGADTTDTQY
TRBJ1-3,TRBV6-5,ASSYLPFSSGNTIY
TRBJ2-2,TRBV7-3,ASSKGTNANTGELF
TRBJ1-2,TRBV9,ASSVTPGQGANGYT
TRBJ2-2,TRBV9,ASSVTSGGGELF
TRBJ2-7,TRBV14,ASSQENRGVKSSYEQY
TRBJ1-1,TRBV7-9,ASSLGSGLTEAF
TRBJ1-1,TRBV29-1,SVEGEGFEGYTEAF
TRBJ1-5,TRBV7-9,ASSLNPGQPQH
TRBJ2-7,TRBV6-5,ASRSSGGPYEQY
TRBJ2-1,TRBV6-1,ASRGLGRDEQF
TRBJ1-1,TRBV4-1,ASSQDGGRHTEAF
TRBJ1-5,TRBV2,ASKGQGNQPQH
TRBJ2-5,TRBV2,ASRAGTSGGAPETQY
TRBJ2-7,TRBV9,ASSAILQGGEQY
TRBJ2-1,TRBV7-9,ASLGLAGARGDNEQF
TRBJ1-2,TRBV21-1,ASSRQGARENGYT
TRBJ2-7,TRBV13,ASSLGPTREQY
TRBJ1-6,TRBV7-8,ASSFKASGSPLH
TRBJ2-3,TRBV6-4,ASSDGHTDTQY
TRBJ1-1,TRBV2,ASSEGGTGMNTEAF
TRBJ2-3,TRBV4-2,ASSRERGTQY
TRBJ1-5,TRBV5-8,ASSLQPYTTRDTNQPQH
TRBJ2-1,TRBV19,ASSIDRGLVPHNEQF
TRBJ1-2,TRBV4-1,ASSQPRDRVYGYT
TRBJ1-1,TRBV7-8,ASSLGRSNTEAF
TRBJ1-6,TRBV19,ASSASGTAKIH
TRBJ1-3,TRBV7-2,ASSLAGARGNTIY
TRBJ2-7,TRBV28,ASSLGTGSSYEQY
TRBJ1-1,TRBV13,ASSEGRRVNTEAF
TRBJ1-1,TRBV6-5,ASSYQGGNTEAF
TRBJ1-2,TRBV18,ASSLLDRPQDYGYT
TRBJ2-5,TRBV7-6,ASSLAWGEASGGQETQY
TRBJ2-7,TRBV6-5,ASRPTSGGPYEQY
TRBJ2-7,TRBV6-6,ASRKALGEPYEQY
TRBJ1-4,TRBV14,ASSQAGKLF